The rows below give T cell receptor beta chains drawn from one sample of a study of response to subunit inactivated influenza vaccine. In TCRdb, the RT-PCR reads were re-called with MiXCR into one record per CDR3 protein. The data hold around 480,000 distinct CDR3 sequences, with about 15% observed a single time. Sequences were derived from CD4+ T cells sorted from PBMCs, sampled less than 25 months after vaccination. The source is a man between 45 and 75 years old who received an inactivated influenza vaccine. CDR3s include the opening cysteine and the closing phenylalanine or tryptophan. Each record gives: D gene, J gene, V gene, clone size, CDR3 DNA, CDR3 protein. A D gene is named only where the DNA matches it firmly. Clone size is given for some rows only: seen once, a few or many times, or a class if the clone is expanded.

>TRBD1|TRBJ2-3|TRBV25-1|few
TGTGCCAGCAGCCTCCGGGACAGGAGTGCAGATACGCAGTATTTT
CASSLRDRSADTQYF
>.|TRBJ1-5|TRBV24-1|.
TGTGCCACCAGTGATGGGCCGGGAAATAGCAATCAGCCCCAGCATTTT
CATSDGPGNSNQPQHF
>.|TRBJ1-4|TRBV2|few
TGTGCCAGCAAACTTTTCAGGCAGAGTGCAACTAATGAAAAACTGTTTTTT
CASKLFRQSATNEKLFF
>.|TRBJ1-4|TRBV28|.
TGTGCCAGCAGCCCGGGGGCAGGGTTGAGAAAACTGTTTTTT
CASSPGAGLRKLFF
>.|TRBJ2-7|TRBV29-1|many
TGCAGCGCCGTAGTCCCAGGGACCTACGAGCAGTACTTC
CSAVVPGTYEQYF
>TRBD1|TRBJ2-5|TRBV12-3/TRBV12-4|.
TGTGCCAGCAGTTTTCTTCAGGGGGTTGGGACCCAGTACTTC
CASSFLQGVGTQYF
>.|TRBJ1-2|TRBV20-1|few
TGCAGTGAGGGCCGGGGCAACTATGGCTACACCTTC
CSEGRGNYGYTF
>.|TRBJ2-2|TRBV5-1|many
TGCGCCAGCAGCTTGGCTCCAGGGGCGAATACCGGGGAGCTGTTTTTT
CASSLAPGANTGELFF
>TRBD2|TRBJ2-7|TRBV20-1|many
TGCAGTGCTAGAGATTCGGCAAAAGCCGGGACTAGCAGCTCCTACGAGCAGTACTTC
CSARDSAKAGTSSSYEQYF
>TRBD1|TRBJ2-7|TRBV12-3/TRBV12-4|few
TGTGCCAGCAGTCCGACAGGGAGCCGGCTGGAGCAGTACTTC
CASSPTGSRLEQYF
>.|TRBJ1-3|TRBV6-5|.
TGTGCCAGCAGTTCCACGGCGAGCTCTGGAAACACCATATATTTT
CASSSTASSGNTIYF
>TRBD2|TRBJ2-7|TRBV6-1|.
TGTGCCAGCAATCGAGCGGGGGGGCCCTACGAGCAGTACTTC
CASNRAGGPYEQYF
>TRBD1|TRBJ2-7|TRBV30|.
TGTGCCTGGACTCCGGACAGGGTCCTGTACGAGCAGTACTTC
CAWTPDRVLYEQYF
>.|TRBJ2-4|TRBV18|once
TGTGCCAGCTCACCGGAAGGGTACAAAAACATTCAGTACTTC
CASSPEGYKNIQYF
>.|TRBJ2-5|TRBV10-3|.
TGTGCCATCAGTGAGTCCCTTGAAGAGACCCAGTACTTC
CAISESLEETQYF
>.|TRBJ2-1|TRBV6-2/TRBV6-3|.
TGTGCCAGCAGTTACTCGATGAGGGAGCAGTTCTTC
CASSYSMREQFF
>.|TRBJ2-3|TRBV10-3|few
TGTGCCATCGGGGGGACCACAGATACGCAGTATTTT
CAIGGTTDTQYF
>TRBD1|TRBJ1-2|TRBV7-9|many
TGTGCCAGCAGCCCGAGGGTAGGACAGGGGATTTATGGCTACACCTTC
CASSPRVGQGIYGYTF
>TRBD2|TRBJ2-3|TRBV20-1|.
TGCAGTGCTAGAGATGCGCAGCGACTAGCAGTAAGGGATACGCAGTATTTT
CSARDAQRLAVRDTQYF
>TRBD2|TRBJ2-4|TRBV9|.
TGTGCCAGCAGCGTAGAAGCGGGGGAGAAAAACATTCAGTACTTC
CASSVEAGEKNIQYF
>TRBD1|TRBJ2-5|TRBV7-2|.
TGTGCCAGCAGCCCGGGACAGTGGACCCAGTACTTC
CASSPGQWTQYF
>TRBD1|TRBJ2-1|TRBV25-1|.
TGTGCCAGCAGTGCCCCAGGGGGCGGTGAGCAGTTCTTC
CASSAPGGGEQFF
>TRBD2|TRBJ2-3|TRBV10-3|.
TGTGCCATCAGTGAGGCTAGCGGGGCCCGAGAATCCAGCACAGATACGCAGTATTTT
CAISEASGARESSTDTQYF
>.|TRBJ2-1|TRBV29-1|.
TGCAGCGTCCCAGCGGACTCCTACAATGAGCAGTTCTTC
CSVPADSYNEQFF
>TRBD1|TRBJ2-4|TRBV20-1|.
TGCAGTGCTCCGGGACAGGGTTTATTAGCCAAAAACATTCAGTACTTC
CSAPGQGLLAKNIQYF
>TRBD1|TRBJ1-2|TRBV3-1|few
TGTGCCAGCAGCCGAGGACAGGGGGAATATGGCTACACCTTC
CASSRGQGEYGYTF
>.|TRBJ2-1|TRBV7-6|few
TGTGCCAGCAGCGACTACAGACGAGGGGTCTACAATGAGCAGTTCTTC
CASSDYRRGVYNEQFF
>.|TRBJ2-6|TRBV5-1|many
TGCGCCAGCAGCTTGGGGGGACCTGGGGCCAACGTCCTGACTTTC
CASSLGGPGANVLTF
>TRBD2|TRBJ2-1|TRBV29-1|few
TGCAGCGCCGCGACTAGCGGCTACAATGAGCAGTTCTTC
CSAATSGYNEQFF
>TRBD1|TRBJ2-1|TRBV9|.
TGTGCCAGCAGCGAGACGGACAGGGCCTACAATGAGCAGTTCTTC
CASSETDRAYNEQFF
>.|TRBJ1-2|TRBV4-2|few
TGTGCCAGCAGCCAAGACTTGGCCGGACGAAGCTATGGCTACACCTTC
CASSQDLAGRSYGYTF
>.|TRBJ1-3|TRBV4-1|few
TGCGCCAGCAGCCAAGCAAGACAGTCGGACACCATATATTTT
CASSQARQSDTIYF
>.|TRBJ2-7|TRBV12-3/TRBV12-4|few
TGTGCCAGCAGGGGGCCTGGTGGTGGGCAGTACTTC
CASRGPGGGQYF
>TRBD1|TRBJ1-6|TRBV29-1|.
TGCAGCGTTGGACAGGGACGTAATTCACCCCTCCACTTT
CSVGQGRNSPLHF
>.|TRBJ2-7|TRBV2|many
TGTGCCAGCAGTTACGGGAGCTCCTACGAGCAGTACTTC
CASSYGSSYEQYF
>.|TRBJ2-5|TRBV19|.
TGTGCCAGTAGTATACTGGGCCAAGAGACCCAGTACTTC
CASSILGQETQYF
>TRBD2|TRBJ2-1|TRBV11-2|few
TGTGCCAGCAGCTTAGGTAGCGGGGGGGCCAGCAATGAGCAGTTCTTC
CASSLGSGGASNEQFF
>.|TRBJ1-5|TRBV6-1|.
TGTGCCAGCCAAAATAGGGGTAGCAATCAGCCCCAGCATTTT
CASQNRGSNQPQHF
>TRBD2|TRBJ2-5|TRBV12-3/TRBV12-4|.
TGTGCCAGCAGTTTAAACGGGAGGCCCGAAGAGACCCAGTACTTC
CASSLNGRPEETQYF
>TRBD2|TRBJ2-2|TRBV19|.
TGTGCCAGTAGTCACGGACTAGCGGGGGTTACCGGGGAGCTGTTTTTT
CASSHGLAGVTGELFF